This TCR beta chain was retrieved from a study of T-cell reconstitution after alpha-beta-depleted transplantation in children. Construction of the TCRbeta library involved unique molecular identifiers. TCRdb used MiXCR to reprocess the PCR reads, holding one entry per CDR3 protein. Among around 410,000 distinct CDR3 sequences listed, approximately 10% were seen once. This clonotype has ten or more counts. This specimen consisted of PBMCs from the stem cell graft donor, obtained from the stem cell graft. This receptor was obtained from a human donor who donated a stem cell graft to a child with acute myeloid leukemia.

The CDR3, as DNA: TGTGCCAGCAGCGCTCAGGGTACTGGGGCCAACGTCCTGACTTTC. Translated: CASSAQGTGANVLTF. The chain joins TRBV9 to TRBJ2-6; maybe TRBD1 (5 bases). This CDR3 is 15 amino acids long. V shed 3 bases and J shed 2 bases, with 9 bases lying between them. Germline V gene lookup returns CDR1 SGDLS and CDR2 YYNGEE.